These 3 T cell receptor beta chains came from one sample sequenced in a study of early T cells in non-severe SARS-CoV-2 infection. A single record per CDR3 protein comes from TCRdb applying MiXCR to the 5' RACE reads. The sample comprises tens of thousands of distinct CDR3 sequences, 8% to 10% of which are singletons, and around 4% rests with the top ten. The sample was whole blood. These receptor sequences come from an adult who was a healthcare worker with PCR-confirmed SARS-CoV-2 infection or an uninfected control (not recorded which).

The chain is built from TRBV10-3 and TRBJ2-2; a possible D gene is TRBD1 (6 bases). V lost 5 bases and J 4 bases, leaving 11 bases between the germline ends. CDR3 size: 14 residues. Per the germline V gene, CDR1 is ENHRY and CDR2 is SYGVKD. CDR3 sequence: CAISSGASTGELFF. DNA of the CDR3: TGTGCCATCAGTTCAGGGGCGAGCACCGGGGAGCTGTTTTTT.

This clonotype appeared a few times. The V call is TRBV2, the J call TRBJ1-1, with unresolved D. Trimming took off 3 bases at V and 4 bases at J, with 12 bases between the two ends. This CDR3 region has 14 residues. Germline CDR1 and CDR2: SNHLY and FYNNEI. CDR3 protein: CASSDAGFGTEAFF. The DNA for the CDR3 is TGTGCCAGCAGTGATGCGGGTTTTGGCACTGAAGCTTTCTTT.

The chain couples TRBV28 to TRBJ2-3; TRBD1 agrees at 9 bases. The V gene end was trimmed by 5 bases and the J gene end by 6 bases; junction bases not matched to a gene: 9. CDR3 size: 15 residues. Germline CDR1 and CDR2: MDHEN and SYDVKM. CDR3 sequence: CASSPMDRGWDTQYF. The DNA of the CDR3 is TGTGCCAGCAGTCCTATGGACAGGGGATGGGATACGCAGTATTTT.